This paragraph reports one TCR beta chain. Its antigen is currently unknown. TCRdb used MiXCR to reprocess the RT-PCR reads, holding one entry per CDR3 protein. Of 500,000 to 650,000 distinct CDR3 sequences in the sample, 7.6% were seen once. The sample is drawn from a study of response to subunit inactivated influenza vaccine. Notes on the study in general: The authors suggested that every seasonal influenza vaccination recruits few new T cells.

V lost 2 bases, J lost 0 bases, and 11 bases lay in between. The CDR3 spans 15 residues. CDR1 and CDR2 (germline): DFQATT, SNEGSKA (reference sequence). The TCR was taken from a man between 50 and 69 years old who received an inactivated influenza vaccine. J is TRBJ2-4 and V is TRBV20-1, with D possibly matching TRBD1 (5 bases). The specimen comprised PBMCs from blood, sampled 23 months after vaccination. The CDR3 sequence is CSARTGALAKNIQYF. In DNA form, the CDR3 reads TGCAGTGCTAGAACTGGGGCCCTAGCCAAAAACATTCAGTACTTC.